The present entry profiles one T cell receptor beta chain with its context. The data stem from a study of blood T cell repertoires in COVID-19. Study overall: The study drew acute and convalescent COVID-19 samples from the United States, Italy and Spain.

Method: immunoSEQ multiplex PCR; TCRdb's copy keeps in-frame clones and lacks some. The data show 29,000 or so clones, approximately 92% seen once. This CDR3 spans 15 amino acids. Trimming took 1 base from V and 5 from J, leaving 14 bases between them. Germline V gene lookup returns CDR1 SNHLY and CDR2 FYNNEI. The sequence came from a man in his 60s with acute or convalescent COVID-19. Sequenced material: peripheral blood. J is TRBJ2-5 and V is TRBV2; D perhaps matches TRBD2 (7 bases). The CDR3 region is CASSEGARGAETQYF. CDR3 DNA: TGTGCCAGCAGTGAAGGGGCTCGGGGGGCTGAGACCCAGTACTTC.